This T cell receptor beta chain was recovered during a study of shared clonotypes between healthy human individuals. Study-level results: Deeper or shallower sequencing was expected to change how clonotypes are shared among donors. It was observed that 5% to 6% of naive CD4 clonotypes were shared across several donors.

The junction had 5 bases not matched to a gene; V was cut back by 9 bases and J by 0 bases. Per the germline V gene, CDR1 is KGHSH and CDR2 is LQKENI. The length of the CDR3 is 14 residues. The authors divided CD4+ cells into CD45RA+ naive and CD45RA-negative memory subsets. As for this clone: The antigen is undetermined.

Sequencing used immunoSEQ multiplex PCR; TCRdb keeps in-frame clones, though not all of them. Found here are approximately 2,000,000 clones, 85% to 95% of them singletons; the top ten hold approximately 0.4%. This chain uses TRBV18 with TRBJ1-2; 9 bases are shared with TRBD1. The sequence was collected from a young man in good health. Some clones in this sample may be carry-over from other donors' samples. Sequencing was performed on naive CD4+ T cells from PBMCs. Indicated subset: CD45RA+ positively selected. Written as DNA, the CDR3 is TGTGCCAGTACACAGGGGGCAACTAACTATGGCTACACCTTC. It codes for CASTQGATNYGYTF.